This T cell receptor (beta chain) stems from a study of shared clonotypes between healthy human individuals. Study at large: With ages of 18 to 49, the donors were a couple of women and three men. Per donor, CD8 memory used one plate, CD8 naive used two, CD4 memory used three and CD4 naive used three.

Germline values: CDR1 SGDLS, CDR2 YYNGEE. V dropped 0 bases and J dropped 0 bases, with 10 bases sitting between them. This CDR3 has 15 amino acids. Points from the study as a whole: Compared with memory subsets, naive subsets generally had larger estimated richness.

Assay used: immunoSEQ multiplex PCR; TCRdb lists only in-frame clones, some missing. Found here are 2 million to 2.5 million clones, 95% of them singletons; the top ten hold around 0.13%. A word on this clone: The antigen is undetermined.

Participating donors were healthy, HIV-negative adults free of recent acute infections or vaccinations. The rearrangement links TRBV9 to TRBJ2-7; TRBD2 might be the D (5 bases). Sequencing used naive CD4+ T cells sorted from blood. Subset in this sample: CD45RA+ positively selected. This sequence was found in a man younger than 30 in good health. In DNA, the CDR3 is TGTGCCAGCAGCGTAGGTAATAGCGACTCCTACGAGCAGTACTTC. Protein sequence: CASSVGNSDSYEQYF. The full variable domain, in which reference TRBV9 and TRBJ2-7 provide the parts outside the CDR3, is DSGVTQTPKHLITATGQRVTLRCSPRSGDLSVYWYQQSLDQGLQFLIQYYNGEERAKGNILERFSAQQFPDLHSELNLSSLELGDSALYFCASSVGNSDSYEQYFGPGTRLTVT.